This TCR beta chain was sequenced for a study of blood T cell repertoires in COVID-19. Turning to the study itself: COVID-19 samples, acute and convalescent, were from the United States, Italy and Spain. Sample material is recorded as cDNA or gDNA derived from T cells, B-cell-depleted T cells, or PBMCs.

Per the original data handling: Amplification of reference gene primers was used by the study to estimate nucleated cell counts. Clones were read by immunoSEQ multiplex PCR, and TCRdb kept only the in-frame ones, dropping some. The V and J calls and the clone size are those of that table, but D and trimming were determined from the DNA. The data show about 230,000 clones, about 85% seen once. This CDR3 spans 17 amino acids. Trimming cost V 3 bases and J 7 bases; bases outside gene matches: 12. The germline CDR1 and CDR2 sequences are SGHTA and FQGNSA. Sequenced sample: peripheral blood. This chain connects TRBV7-2 to TRBJ1-5, with TRBD1 matching 10 bases. This TCR came from a woman between 18 and 30 years old who had recovered from COVID-19. The DNA for the CDR3 is TGTGCCAGCAGCTTTATCGGACAGGGGGGTTTGAGCCAGCCCCAGCATTTT. Residues: CASSFIGQGGLSQPQHF.